This is a list of T cell receptor beta chains from one sample in a study of T cell responses to AZD1222 COVID-19 vaccine. Produced via immunoSEQ multiplex PCR; TCRdb's table is partial and in-frame only. The sample holds about 97,000 clones; about 90% are singletons and the top ten take 16%. The source material was peripheral blood, sampled on day 0 of AZD1222 vaccination. These receptor sequences come from an adult in good health. CDR3s include the opening cysteine and the closing phenylalanine or tryptophan. Fields, in order: clone size, D gene, J gene, CDR3 length, V gene, CDR3 DNA, CDR3 protein. D genes are given only for firm matches. Clone sizes are given selectively: once, few, many, or a class where the clone is expanded.

>-|-|TRBJ1-3|15|TRBV30
TGTGCCTGGAAAGGTTGGGGGGCCCCAGGAAACACCATATATTTT
CAWKGWGAPGNTIYF
>-|-|TRBJ1-1|14|TRBV6-1
TGTGCCAGCAGTGACACGGCAGCTCGCCCTGAAGCTTTCTTT
CASSDTAARPEAFF
>few|TRBD1|TRBJ1-1|15|TRBV5-5
TGTGCCAGCAGTCTTGTCGGGACAGGGGACACTGAAGCTTTCTTT
CASSLVGTGDTEAFF
>-|TRBD1|TRBJ1-1|13|TRBV12-3/TRBV12-4
TGTGCCAGCAGTAGAACAGGGGACACTGAAGCTTTCTTT
CASSRTGDTEAFF
>-|-|TRBJ1-5|16|TRBV4-1
TGCGCCAGCAGCCAAGTGCCCAGTTATAGCAATCAGCCCCAGCATTTT
CASSQVPSYSNQPQHF
>-|-|TRBJ2-7|13|TRBV12-3/TRBV12-4
TGTGCCAGCAGTTTGAGGGGCGTGGGGGAGCAGTACTTC
CASSLRGVGEQYF
>-|-|TRBJ2-1|11|TRBV2
TGTGCCAGCAGTCCCTACAATGAGCAGTTCTTC
CASSPYNEQFF
>-|-|TRBJ1-2|13|TRBV6-2/TRBV6-3
TGTGCCAGCAGTTATACGGAGTTATTAGGCTACACCTTC
CASSYTELLGYTF
>-|-|TRBJ2-7|11|TRBV28
TGTGCCAGCAGTCACTCCTACGAGCAGTACTTC
CASSHSYEQYF
>-|TRBD2|TRBJ2-3|20|TRBV27
TGTGCCAGCAGTTTCCTCCCCGTCGGACTAGCGGGAGCGGGAACCGATACGCAGTATTTT
CASSFLPVGLAGAGTDTQYF
>-|TRBD1|TRBJ1-6|14|TRBV27
TGTGCCAGCAGTTTGGGACAGATCGCTTCACCCCTCCACTTT
CASSLGQIASPLHF
>-|-|TRBJ2-6|16|TRBV4-1
TGCGCCAGCAGCCAAGAGGAGAGCTCTGGGGCCAACGTCCTGACTTTC
CASSQEESSGANVLTF
>-|-|TRBJ2-7|13|TRBV2
TGTGCCAGCAAGGCCCCCGAACCCTACGAGCAGTACTTC
CASKAPEPYEQYF
>-|-|TRBJ1-3|13|TRBV28
TGTGCCAGCAGAGGGGGGGTTGGAAACACCATATATTTT
CASRGGVGNTIYF
>-|-|TRBJ1-5|16|TRBV6-1
TGTGCCAGCAGTGAAGCGCTTCGACGGCCAAATCAGCCCCAGCATTTT
CASSEALRRPNQPQHF
>-|TRBD2|TRBJ2-1|15|TRBV3-1/TRBV3-2
TGTGCCAGCAGCCCATTAGCGGGAGTGGTCAATGAGCAGTTCTTC
CASSPLAGVVNEQFF
>-|TRBD1|TRBJ2-5|14|TRBV29-1
TGCAGCGTTTCCTGGGGACAGACGCGGGAGACCCAGTACTTC
CSVSWGQTRETQYF
>-|-|TRBJ2-7|14|TRBV9
TGTGCCAGCAGCGCGGGGACGAGCTCCTACGAGCAGTACTTC
CASSAGTSSYEQYF
>few|TRBD1|TRBJ1-5|15|TRBV5-1
TGCGCCAGCAGCTTGGATAGCCAGGGGGCCCAGCCCCAGCATTTT
CASSLDSQGAQPQHF
>-|TRBD1|TRBJ1-6|13|TRBV12-3/TRBV12-4
TGTGCCAGCGGCAGGACAGGGAATTCACCCCTCCACTTT
CASGRTGNSPLHF
>-|TRBD1|TRBJ1-3|16|TRBV27
TGTGCCAGGCCGGGACAGTCCCATAACTCTGGAAACACCATATATTTT
CARPGQSHNSGNTIYF
>-|TRBD1|TRBJ2-1|13|TRBV7-2
TGTGCCAGCAGCTCACAGGGGTGGAATGAGCAGTTCTTC
CASSSQGWNEQFF
>-|TRBD1|TRBJ2-2|15|TRBV9
TGTGCCAGCAGCGGACGACAGGGGGTCACCGGGGAGCTGTTTTTT
CASSGRQGVTGELFF
>-|-|TRBJ2-2|13|TRBV7-2
TGTGCCAGCAGCGGGGAGTGGACCGGGGAGCTGTTTTTT
CASSGEWTGELFF
>-|-|TRBJ2-7|14|TRBV9
TGTGCCAGCAGCGTCGTAGACGGAGGGGCCGAGCAGTACTTC
CASSVVDGGAEQYF
>-|-|TRBJ1-6|18|TRBV6-2/TRBV6-3
TGTGCCAGCAGTTACGACTTATCCTCGAGCTCCTATAATTCACCCCTCCACTTT
CASSYDLSSSSYNSPLHF
>-|-|TRBJ1-4|14|TRBV12-5
TGTGCTAGTGGTCGAAGTCACGGAGGGGAAAAACTGTTTTTT
CASGRSHGGEKLFF
>once|-|TRBJ2-5|13|TRBV27
TGTGCCAGCAGTTTAGGGGGAGGAGAGACCCAGTACTTC
CASSLGGGETQYF
>-|-|TRBJ1-5|15|TRBV7-2
TGTGCCAGCAGCTTAGAGGCGGCAGGGAATCAGCCCCAGCATTTT
CASSLEAAGNQPQHF
>-|-|TRBJ1-2|12|TRBV5-1
TGCGCCAGCAGCTTGGAATTCCGGGGCTACACCTTC
CASSLEFRGYTF
>-|TRBD1|TRBJ1-2|13|TRBV6-5
TGTGCCAGCAGCCGGGACAGGGGTTACGGCTACACCTTC
CASSRDRGYGYTF
>-|-|TRBJ1-1|13|TRBV5-4
TGTGCCAGCAGCCCAATAGGGGACACTGAAGCTTTCTTT
CASSPIGDTEAFF
>-|-|TRBJ1-5|15|TRBV10-3
TGTGCCATCAGTGAGTATCCCAGGGACAATCAGCCCCAGCATTTT
CAISEYPRDNQPQHF
>-|-|TRBJ2-2|14|TRBV9
TGTGCCAGCAGCGTGGGGACGAGCACCGGGGAGCTGTTTTTT
CASSVGTSTGELFF
>-|TRBD2|TRBJ2-7|15|TRBV10-3
TGTGCCATCAGTGCCCTAGCGGGAGGGCCCTACGAGCAGTACTTC
CAISALAGGPYEQYF
>few|-|TRBJ1-2|13|TRBV3-1/TRBV3-2
TGTGCCAGCAGCCAACGGGGAGCCTATGGCTACACCTTC
CASSQRGAYGYTF
>few|TRBD1|TRBJ1-2|15|TRBV18
TGTGCCAGCTCACCGAAGGGGGCCCGAAACTATGGCTACACCTTC
CASSPKGARNYGYTF
>-|-|TRBJ1-4|13|TRBV6-5
TGTGCCAGCAGTTACTCTCGGTCCCAAATACTGTTTTTT
CASSYSRSQILFF
>-|-|TRBJ2-2|11|TRBV12-3/TRBV12-4
TGTGCCAGCAGCCGCACCGGGGAGCTGTTTTTT
CASSRTGELFF
>-|-|TRBJ1-2|13|TRBV5-1
TGCGCCAGCAGCTTGGACAGGAACTATGGCTACACCTTC
CASSLDRNYGYTF
>-|-|TRBJ2-6|15|TRBV13
TGTGCCAGCAGACTTCACGGGACTGGGGCCAACGTCCTGACTTTC
CASRLHGTGANVLTF
>-|-|TRBJ2-7|14|TRBV28
TGTGCCACCGACCCCGGACAGACCTCCTACGAGCAGTACTTC
CATDPGQTSYEQYF
>-|-|TRBJ1-3|15|TRBV28
TGTGCCAGCAGTCTTCCCCAGAGCCCGGGCGGCACCATATATTTT
CASSLPQSPGGTIYF
>-|-|TRBJ1-1|13|TRBV6-5
TGTGCCAGCGATGTGAGGGGGGTGTTTGAAGCTTTCTTT
CASDVRGVFEAFF
>-|TRBD1|TRBJ2-7|14|TRBV5-1
TGCGCCAGCAGCTTGGTTGAAGGGGGCGGCGAGCAGTACTTC
CASSLVEGGGEQYF
>few|TRBD2|TRBJ2-7|18|TRBV2
TGTGCCAGCAGTGAAGACATAGCGGGCCGTTCCTTCTCCTACGAGCAGTACTTC
CASSEDIAGRSFSYEQYF
>-|-|TRBJ2-7|12|TRBV28
TGTGCCGTCTGTTCTGGAGGCTACGAGCAGTACTTC
CAVCSGGYEQYF
>-|TRBD2|TRBJ2-7|16|TRBV15
TGTGCCACCAGCAGAGAAACTAGCGGGAGTGGGTACGAGCAGTACTTC
CATSRETSGSGYEQYF
>-|TRBD1|TRBJ2-1|15|TRBV10-3
TGTGCCATGGGATCCGGGACAGGGGTTTACAATGAGCAGTTCTTC
CAMGSGTGVYNEQFF
>once|TRBD1|TRBJ1-1|14|TRBV4-1
TGCGCCAGCAGCCACGGACAGGGGAACACTGAAGCTTTCTTT
CASSHGQGNTEAFF
>once|-|TRBJ2-2|15|TRBV6-5
TGTGCCAGCACCGGGGAGTGGGGCTTCACCGGGGAGCTGTTTTTT
CASTGEWGFTGELFF
>-|-|TRBJ1-2|13|TRBV5-1
TGCGCCAGCAGCCGGACAGCAAACTATGGCTACACCTTC
CASSRTANYGYTF
>-|-|TRBJ1-5|13|TRBV2
TGTGCCAGCAGTGTTCGTAGCAATCAGCCCCAGCATTTT
CASSVRSNQPQHF
>-|-|TRBJ2-3|16|TRBV7-8
TGTGCCAGCAGCTTAAGGCGGCGACCTAGCACAGATACGCAGTATTTT
CASSLRRRPSTDTQYF